This TCR beta chain was captured in a study of blood T cell repertoires in COVID-19. For the study at large: Donors in the United States, Italy and Spain gave samples during acute or convalescent COVID-19.

This clone was counted between two and nine times. The sample holds other DNA sequences that translate to the same CDR3. Sequencing used immunoSEQ multiplex PCR; TCRdb keeps in-frame clones, though not all of them. This table has a few hundred thousand clones, about 90% appearing once. CDR1 and CDR2 (germline): SGHTA, FQGNSA. V lost 4 bases, J lost 5 bases, and 11 bases lay in between. This CDR3 is 13 amino acids long. Participants were aged about 18 to 90 years, lived in under 30 US areas, and enrolled virtually. Participants' reported clinical history set cohort assignment. Each recovered donor of Cohort 3 presented with two negative PCRs, clearance, or symptom resolution.

This TCR was sampled from a woman in her 30s who had recovered from COVID-19. Sequences were obtained from PBMCs or T cells enriched from blood (not recorded which). This rearrangement joins TRBV7-2 to TRBJ1-2; D call uncertain. CDR3 sequence reads: CASSSGIGYGYTF. For the CDR3, the DNA is TGTGCCAGCAGCTCGGGAATAGGTTATGGCTACACCTTC.